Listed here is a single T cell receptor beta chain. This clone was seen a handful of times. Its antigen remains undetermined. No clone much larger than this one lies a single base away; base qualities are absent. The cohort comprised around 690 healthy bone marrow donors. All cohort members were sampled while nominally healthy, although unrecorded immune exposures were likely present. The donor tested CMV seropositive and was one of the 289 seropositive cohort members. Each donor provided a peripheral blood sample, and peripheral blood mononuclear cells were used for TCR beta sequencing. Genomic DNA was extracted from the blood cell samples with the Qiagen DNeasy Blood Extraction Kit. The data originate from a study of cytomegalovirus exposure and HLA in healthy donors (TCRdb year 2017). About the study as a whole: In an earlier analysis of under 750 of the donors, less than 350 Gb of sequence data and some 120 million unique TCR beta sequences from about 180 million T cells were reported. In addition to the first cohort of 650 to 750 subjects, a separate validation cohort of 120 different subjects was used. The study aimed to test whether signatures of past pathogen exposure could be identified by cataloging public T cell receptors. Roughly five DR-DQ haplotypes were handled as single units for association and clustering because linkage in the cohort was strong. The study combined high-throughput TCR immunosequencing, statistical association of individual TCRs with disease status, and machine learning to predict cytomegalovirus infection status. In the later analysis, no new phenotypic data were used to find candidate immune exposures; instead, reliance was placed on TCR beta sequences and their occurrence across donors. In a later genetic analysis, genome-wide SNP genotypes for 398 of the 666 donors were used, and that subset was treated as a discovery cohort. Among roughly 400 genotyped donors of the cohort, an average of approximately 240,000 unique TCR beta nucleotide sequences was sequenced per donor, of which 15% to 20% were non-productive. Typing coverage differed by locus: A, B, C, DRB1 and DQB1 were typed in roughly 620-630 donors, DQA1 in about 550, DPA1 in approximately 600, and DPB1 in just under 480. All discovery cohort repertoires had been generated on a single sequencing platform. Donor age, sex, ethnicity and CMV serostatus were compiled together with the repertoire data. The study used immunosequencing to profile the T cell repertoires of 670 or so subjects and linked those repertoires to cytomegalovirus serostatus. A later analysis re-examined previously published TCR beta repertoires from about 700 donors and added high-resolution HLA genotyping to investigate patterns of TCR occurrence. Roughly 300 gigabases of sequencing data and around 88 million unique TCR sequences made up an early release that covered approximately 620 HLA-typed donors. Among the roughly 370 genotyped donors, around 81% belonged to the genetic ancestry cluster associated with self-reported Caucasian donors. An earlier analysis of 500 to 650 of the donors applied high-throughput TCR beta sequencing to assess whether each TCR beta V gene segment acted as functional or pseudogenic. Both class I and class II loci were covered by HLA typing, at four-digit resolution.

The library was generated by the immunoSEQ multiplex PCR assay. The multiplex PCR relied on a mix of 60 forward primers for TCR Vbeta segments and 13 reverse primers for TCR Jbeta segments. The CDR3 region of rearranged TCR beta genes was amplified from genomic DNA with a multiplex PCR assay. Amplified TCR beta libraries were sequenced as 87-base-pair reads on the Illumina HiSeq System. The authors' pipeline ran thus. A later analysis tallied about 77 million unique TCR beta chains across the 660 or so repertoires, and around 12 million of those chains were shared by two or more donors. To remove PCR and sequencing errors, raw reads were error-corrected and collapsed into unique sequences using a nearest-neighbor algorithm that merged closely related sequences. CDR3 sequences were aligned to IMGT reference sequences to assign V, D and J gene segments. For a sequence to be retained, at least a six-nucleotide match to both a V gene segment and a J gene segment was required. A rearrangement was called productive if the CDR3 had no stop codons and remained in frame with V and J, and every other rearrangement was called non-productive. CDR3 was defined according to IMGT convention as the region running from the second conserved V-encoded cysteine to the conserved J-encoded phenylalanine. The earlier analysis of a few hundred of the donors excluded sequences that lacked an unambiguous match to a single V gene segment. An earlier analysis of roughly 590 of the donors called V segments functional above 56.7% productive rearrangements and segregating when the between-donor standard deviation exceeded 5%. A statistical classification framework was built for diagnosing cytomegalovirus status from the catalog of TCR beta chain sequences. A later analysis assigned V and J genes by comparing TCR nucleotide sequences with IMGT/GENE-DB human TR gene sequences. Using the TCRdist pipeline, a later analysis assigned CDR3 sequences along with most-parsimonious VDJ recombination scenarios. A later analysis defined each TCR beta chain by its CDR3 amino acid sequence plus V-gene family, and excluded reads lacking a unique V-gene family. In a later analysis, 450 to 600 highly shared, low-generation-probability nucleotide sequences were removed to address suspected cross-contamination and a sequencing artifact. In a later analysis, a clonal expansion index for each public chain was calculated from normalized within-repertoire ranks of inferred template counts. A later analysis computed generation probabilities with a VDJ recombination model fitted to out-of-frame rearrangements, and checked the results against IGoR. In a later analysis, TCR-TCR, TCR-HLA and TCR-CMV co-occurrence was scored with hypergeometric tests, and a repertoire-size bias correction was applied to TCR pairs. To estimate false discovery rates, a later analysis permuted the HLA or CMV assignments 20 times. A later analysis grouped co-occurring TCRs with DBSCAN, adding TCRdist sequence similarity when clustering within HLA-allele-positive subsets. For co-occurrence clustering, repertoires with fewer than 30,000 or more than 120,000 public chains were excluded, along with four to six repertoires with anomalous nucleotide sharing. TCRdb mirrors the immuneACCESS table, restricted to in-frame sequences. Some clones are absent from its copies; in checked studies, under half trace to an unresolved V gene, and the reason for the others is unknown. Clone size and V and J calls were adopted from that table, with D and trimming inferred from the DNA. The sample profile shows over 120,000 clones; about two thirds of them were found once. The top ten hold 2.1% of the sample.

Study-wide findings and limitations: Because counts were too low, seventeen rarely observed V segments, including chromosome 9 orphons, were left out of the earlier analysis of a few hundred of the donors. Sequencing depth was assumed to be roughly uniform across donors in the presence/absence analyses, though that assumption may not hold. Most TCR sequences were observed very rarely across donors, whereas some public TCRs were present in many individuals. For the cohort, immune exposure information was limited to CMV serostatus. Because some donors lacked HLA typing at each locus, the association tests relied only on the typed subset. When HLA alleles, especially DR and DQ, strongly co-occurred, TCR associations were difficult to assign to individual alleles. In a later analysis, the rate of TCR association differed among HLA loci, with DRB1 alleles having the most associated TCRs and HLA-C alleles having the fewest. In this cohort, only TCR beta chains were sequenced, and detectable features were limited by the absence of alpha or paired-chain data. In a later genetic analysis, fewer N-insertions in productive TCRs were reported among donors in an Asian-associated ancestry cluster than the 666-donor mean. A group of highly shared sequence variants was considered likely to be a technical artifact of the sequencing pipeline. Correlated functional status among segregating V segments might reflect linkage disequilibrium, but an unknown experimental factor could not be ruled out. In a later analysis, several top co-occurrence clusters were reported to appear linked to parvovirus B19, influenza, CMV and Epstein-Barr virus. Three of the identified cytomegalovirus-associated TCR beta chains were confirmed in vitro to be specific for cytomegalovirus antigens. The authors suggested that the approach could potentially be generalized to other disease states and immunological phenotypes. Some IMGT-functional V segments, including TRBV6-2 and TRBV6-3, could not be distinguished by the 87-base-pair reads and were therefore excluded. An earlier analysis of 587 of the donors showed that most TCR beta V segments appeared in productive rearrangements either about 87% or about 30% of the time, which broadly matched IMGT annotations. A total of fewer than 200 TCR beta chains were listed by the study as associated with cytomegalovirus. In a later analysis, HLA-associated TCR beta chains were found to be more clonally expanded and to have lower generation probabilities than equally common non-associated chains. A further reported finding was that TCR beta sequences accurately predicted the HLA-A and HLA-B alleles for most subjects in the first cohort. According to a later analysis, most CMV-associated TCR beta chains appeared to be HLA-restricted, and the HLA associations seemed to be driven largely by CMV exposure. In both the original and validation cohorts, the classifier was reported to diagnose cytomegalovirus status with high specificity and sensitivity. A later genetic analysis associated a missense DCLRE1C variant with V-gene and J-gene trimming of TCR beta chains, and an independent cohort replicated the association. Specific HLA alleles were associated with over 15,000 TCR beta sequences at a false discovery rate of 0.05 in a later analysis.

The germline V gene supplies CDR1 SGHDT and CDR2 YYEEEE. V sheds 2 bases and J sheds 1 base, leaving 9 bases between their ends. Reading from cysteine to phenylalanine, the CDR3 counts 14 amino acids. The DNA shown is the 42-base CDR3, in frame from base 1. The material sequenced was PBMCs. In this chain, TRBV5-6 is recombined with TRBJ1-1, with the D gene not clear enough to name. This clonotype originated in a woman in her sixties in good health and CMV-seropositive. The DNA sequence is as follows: TGTGCCAGCAGCTTCCCCCCGGGGAACACTGAAGCTTTCTTT. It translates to CASSFPPGNTEAFF.